The sequence of this T cell receptor (beta chain) was determined in a study of graft-versus-host responses after intestinal transplantation. Study in general: In this cohort, recipients had multivisceral, liver-intestinal, or isolated intestinal transplants. The whole recipient group had anti-thymocyte globulin induction followed by tacrolimus and steroids for approximately three years. Study results and caveats: The authors found GvH clones in recipient marrow, some appearing first in ileum or blood. Allograft graft-versus-host to host-versus-graft clonal ratios ran high in patients with graft-donor T cell macrochimerism.

The V end lost 3 bases, the J end lost 2 bases, and 7 bases lay between the germline ends. Germline lookup yields CDR1 MDHEN and CDR2 SYDVKM. This CDR3 has 14 residues. In this sample, this clone turned up once. Its antigen is as yet unknown. Libraries were prepared by immunoSEQ multiplex PCR; TCRdb keeps only in-frame clonotypes and omits some of them. The repertoire holds about 39,000 clones, with about 95% as singletons. The receptor's source is a human donor who was the organ donor for an intestinal transplant. Sequenced here: unstimulated CD8+ T cells sorted from spleen or lymph node cells, sampled before transplant. The chain combines TRBV28 with TRBJ2-2; weak D call: TRBD1 (5 bases). The CDR3 spells CASSFQGNTGELFF. The CDR3 bases are TGTGCCAGCAGTTTTCAGGGAAACACCGGGGAGCTGTTTTTT.